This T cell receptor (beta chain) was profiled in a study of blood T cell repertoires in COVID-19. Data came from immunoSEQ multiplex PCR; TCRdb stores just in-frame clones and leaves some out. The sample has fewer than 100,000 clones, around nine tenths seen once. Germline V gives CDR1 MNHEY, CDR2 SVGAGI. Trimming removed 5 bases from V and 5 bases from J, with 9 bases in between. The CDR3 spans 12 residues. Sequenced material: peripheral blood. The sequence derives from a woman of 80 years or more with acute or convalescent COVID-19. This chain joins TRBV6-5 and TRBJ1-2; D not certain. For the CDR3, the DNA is TGTGCCAGCAGTATCGGAGGGTATGGCTACACCTTC. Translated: CASSIGGYGYTF.